This TCR beta chain was found in a study of blood T cell repertoires in COVID-19. Study-wide background: Spain, Italy and the United States supplied samples that represented acute and convalescent COVID-19. T cells, B-cell-depleted T cells, or PBMCs provided the cDNA or gDNA that served as material.

Germline loops: CDR1 SGHTA, CDR2 FQGNSA. The germline V and J ends were trimmed by 5 bases and 4 bases, with 20 bases remaining between them. The CDR3 length is 16 residues. Per the study methods: The authors estimated nucleated cell counts from reference gene primer amplification. Clones were sequenced by immunoSEQ multiplex PCR, and TCRdb holds only the in-frame ones, with some missing. That table supplies the V and J calls and clone size; D and trimming were determined from the DNA. The sample records fewer than 85,000 clones, 70% to 85% being singletons. The chain joins TRBV7-2 to TRBJ2-5, with a weak D call TRBD1 (6 bases). Material for sequencing was peripheral blood. This TCR was sampled from a man in his sixties with active or convalescent COVID-19. As DNA, the CDR3 is TGTGCCAGCAGCCCCCGGACAGTGAAGGGGGTAGAGACCCAGTACTTC. This encodes CASSPRTVKGVETQYF. Drawing the rest from reference TRBV7-2 and TRBJ2-5, the complete variable domain is GAGVSQSPSNKVTEKGKDVELRCDPISGHTALYWYRQSLGQGLEFLIYFQGNSAPDKSGLPSDRFSAERTGGSVSTLTIQRTQQEDSAVYLCASSPRTVKGVETQYFGPGTRLLVL.